The 26 T cell receptor beta chains below were found in one sample sequenced in a study of blood T cells in healthy people across ages. The second PCR ran roughly 6 to 11 cycles with a sample-barcoded 5' primer and J-beta primers. TCRdb re-derived calls from the 5' RACE reads in MiXCR, one entry per CDR3 protein. The sample has about 780,000 distinct CDR3 sequences, around 50% seen once. The sample was blood. Every receptor here comes from a man at least 80 years old in good health.

The chain has TRBV28 and TRBJ2-5; a possible D gene is TRBD1 (6 bases). CDR3 size: 15 residues. V lost 4 bases to trimming and J lost 0 bases, with 12 bases between them. Germline V gene data show CDR1 as MDHEN and CDR2 as SYDVKM. CDR3 sequence: CASSSHQGYQETQYF. CDR3 nucleotides: TGTGCCAGCAGTTCCCACCAGGGGTACCAAGAGACCCAGTACTTC.

The chain has TRBV7-6 and TRBJ2-5; no clear D. The CDR3 consists of 13 residues. Looked up from germline, CDR1 is SGHVS and CDR2 is FNYEAQ. V was cut by 5 bases and J by 5 bases, with 12 bases left in between. CDR3 sequence reads: CASSISRKETQYF. The DNA for the CDR3 is TGTGCCAGCAGCATATCCCGCAAGGAGACCCAGTACTTC.

V is TRBV12-3 or TRBV12-4 and J is TRBJ1-1; tentative D call: TRBD1 (5 bases). This CDR3 comprises 14 residues. Between the trimmed V and J ends, which lost 3 bases and 0 bases, there was a span of 8 bases. CDR3 DNA: TGTGCCAGCAGTTTCGACAGAATGAACACTGAAGCTTTCTTT. Its translation is CASSFDRMNTEAFF.

This clonotype was seen a handful of times. V usage is TRBV10-3 and J usage is TRBJ2-7; 10 nucleotides line up with TRBD2. The V segment lost 6 bases and the J segment 3 bases; nucleotides outside the gene matches: 8. The CDR3 spans 15 residues. The germline CDR1 and CDR2 sequences are ENHRY and SYGVKD. The CDR3 reads CAIRELAGKRYEQYF. The DNA for the CDR3 is TGTGCCATCAGAGAACTAGCGGGAAAACGCTACGAGCAGTACTTC.

The chain uses TRBV25-1 and TRBJ2-6; D gene ambiguous. Between the trimmed V and J ends, which lost 5 bases and 4 bases, there was a span of 12 bases. This CDR3 contains 15 residues. Looked up from germline, CDR1 is MGHDK and CDR2 is SYGVNS. CDR3 DNA sequence: TGTGCCAGCAGTCGTGGGCCCCCAGGGGCCAACGTCCTGACTTTC. Its translation is CASSRGPPGANVLTF.

The chain uses TRBV29-1 and TRBJ2-1; maybe TRBD1 (6 bases). V was shortened by 5 bases and J by 2 bases, with 10 bases between the two germline ends. The length of the CDR3 is 13 residues. Germline V lookup: CDR1 SQVTM, CDR2 ANQGSEA. CDR3 coding DNA: TGCAGCGTTTCAGGGGTGGCCTACAATGAGCAGTTCTTC. This encodes CSVSGVAYNEQFF.

J is TRBJ2-7 and V is TRBV20-1, with D perhaps TRBD1 (5 bases). This CDR3 region has 15 residues. Per germline, CDR1 DFQATT and CDR2 SNEGSKA (reference sequence). Trimming removed 0 bases at V and 0 bases at J, with 12 bases between. This chain's CDR3 is CSARDPRVSSYEQYF. The CDR3 coding sequence is TGCAGTGCTAGAGACCCCAGGGTAAGCTCCTACGAGCAGTACTTC.

V gene TRBV20-1 combines with J gene TRBJ2-7; the match to TRBD2 covers 8 bases. The junction had 8 bases not matched to a gene; V was cut back by 4 bases and J by 6 bases. CDR1 is DFQATT, CDR2 SNEGSKA, per germline (reference sequence). This CDR3 contains 13 residues. The CDR3 coding sequence is TGCAGTGCTATGGGACTAGGGGTTTTCGAGCAGTACTTC. Its protein product is CSAMGLGVFEQYF.

This clonotype has at least ten counts. The genes are TRBV12-3 or TRBV12-4 and TRBJ1-4; unclear D gene. This CDR3 region has 13 residues. V lost 2 bases and J lost 8, with 9 bases in between. The CDR3 protein is CASSLYRGEKLFF. CDR3 nucleotide sequence: TGTGCCAGCAGTTTATATCGTGGGGAAAAACTGTTTTTT.

This clonotype was detected many times. A much larger clonotype is one base distant, so this may be a read error. The rearrangement joins TRBV18 to TRBJ2-7; D unresolved. This CDR3 is 12 amino acids long. Germline V gene data show CDR1 as KGHSH and CDR2 as LQKENI. The chain's CDR3 is CASAPSSYEQYF. The CDR3 DNA sequence: TGTGCCAGCGCACCTAGCTCCTACGAGCAGTACTTC.

The J gene is TRBJ2-5, the V gene TRBV4-2; 12 bases agree with TRBD1. This CDR3 comprises 16 residues. With 0 bases clipped from V and 4 bases from J, the junction kept 3 bases outside the gene matches. The germline V gene encodes CDR1 LGHNA and CDR2 YNFKEQ. Written as DNA, the CDR3 is TGTGCCAGCAGCCAAGAATGGGGACAGGGGGCAGAGACCCAGTACTTC. Amino acids: CASSQEWGQGAETQYF.

The chain employs TRBV27 and TRBJ2-1, with D perhaps being TRBD1 or TRBD2 (5 bases each). CDR1 is MNHEY and CDR2 is SMNVEV in the germline V gene (reference sequence). The CDR3 is made up of 14 amino acids. Deletions cut 5 bases from V and 7 bases from J, with 15 bases between. The CDR3 loop reads CASSRAWGRNEQFF. The DNA of the CDR3 is TGTGCCAGCAGTCGCGCCTGGGGGAGAAATGAGCAGTTCTTC.

This clonotype was counted only a few times. This chain links TRBV10-3 with TRBJ1-2, with D possibly being TRBD1 (5 bases). This CDR3 is 16 amino acids long. The V gene lost 0 bases and the J gene lost 2 bases, with 13 bases spanning the gap. Germline V lookup: CDR1 ENHRY, CDR2 SYGVKD. For the CDR3, the DNA is TGTGCCATCAGTGAGTCGCAGGGCAGGTCCAACTATGGCTACACCTTC. Its translation is CAISESQGRSNYGYTF.

The chain uses TRBV20-1 and TRBJ2-1, with D tentatively TRBD1 (6 bases). Germline assignment: CDR1 DFQATT and CDR2 SNEGSKA (reference sequence). Deletions cut 3 bases from V and 8 bases from J, with 20 bases between. The CDR3 has 15 residues. The CDR3: CSASHRQGWTDEQFF. The CDR3 bases are TGCAGTGCTAGTCATCGGCAGGGGTGGACCGATGAGCAGTTCTTC.

The rearrangement links TRBV5-1 to TRBJ2-7; the D call may be TRBD1 or TRBD2 (5 bases each). The germline V gene encodes CDR1 SGHRS and CDR2 YFSETQ. The length of the CDR3 is 17 residues. The V gene lost 0 bases and the J gene lost 1 base, with 17 bases spanning the gap. For the CDR3, the DNA is TGCGCCAGCAGCTTGGCCATAGGGGATGGACTTTCCTACGAGCAGTACTTC. This gives the protein CASSLAIGDGLSYEQYF. The whole variable domain, remainder taken from reference TRBV5-1 and TRBJ2-7, is KAGVTQTPRYLIKTRGQQVTLSCSPISGHRSVSWYQQTPGQGLQFLFEYFSETQRNKGNFPGRFSGRQFSNSRSEMNVSTLELGDSALYLCASSLAIGDGLSYEQYFGPGTRLTVT.

This clonotype was counted a few times. The V call is TRBV12-3 or TRBV12-4, the J call TRBJ1-4, with no clear D. The CDR3 totals 13 residues. V shed 4 bases and J shed 0 bases, with 3 bases lying between them. The CDR3 DNA reads TGTGCCAGCAGTTCCGCAACTAATGAAAAACTGTTTTTT. This translates into CASSSATNEKLFF.

This chain links TRBV7-2 with TRBJ2-7, with TRBD2 as a possible D gene (5 bases). Per the germline V gene, CDR1 is SGHTA and CDR2 is FQGNSA. The CDR3 covers 15 residues. V gave up 1 base and J gave up 3 bases, with 13 bases separating them. The CDR3 is CASSLEPVGGYEQYF. The CDR3 nucleotides are TGTGCCAGCAGCTTAGAACCGGTAGGAGGCTACGAGCAGTACTTC.

The chain joins TRBV7-9 to TRBJ2-3; 10 bases line up with TRBD2. The ends lost 8 bases at V and 4 bases at J; junction bases unmatched: 12. Germline V lookup: CDR1 SEHNR, CDR2 FQNEAQ (reference sequence). The CDR3 contains 16 residues. The CDR3 here is CASGRRAGGPPDTQYF. CDR3 in DNA: TGTGCCAGCGGACGGAGAGCGGGAGGGCCGCCAGATACGCAGTATTTT. Variable domain in full (rest from reference TRBV7-9 and TRBJ2-3): DTGVSQNPRHKITKRGQNVTFRCDPISEHNRLYWYRQTLGQGPEFLTYFQNEAQLEKSRLLSDRFSAERPKGSFSTLEIQRTEQGDSAMYLCASGRRAGGPPDTQYFGPGTRLTVL.

This clonotype was seen only a few times. The chain is built from TRBV3-1 and TRBJ2-5, with 13 bases aligning to TRBD2. CDR3 length: 16 amino acids. CDR1 and CDR2 from the germline V gene are LGHDT and YNNKEL (reference sequence). V shed 4 bases and J 0 bases; nucleotides not matched to a gene: 2. CDR3 sequence: CASSRGTSGNQETQYF. The CDR3, as DNA: TGTGCCAGCAGCCGAGGGACTAGCGGGAACCAAGAGACCCAGTACTTC.

This clonotype turned up a few times. This sequence joins TRBV20-1 and TRBJ2-5; no definite D call. Trimming removed 5 bases at V and 3 bases at J, with 19 bases between. The CDR3 totals 15 residues. Germline V gives CDR1 DFQATT, CDR2 SNEGSKA (reference sequence). Here the CDR3 reads CSASSDWPAEETQYF. DNA for the CDR3: TGCAGTGCTTCCTCAGACTGGCCCGCGGAAGAGACCCAGTACTTC.

V gene TRBV6-2 or TRBV6-3 combines with J gene TRBJ2-5; no reliable D call. The closer fit of TRBJ2-7 to the DNA end suggests the J call may be wrong. Per the germline V gene, CDR1 is MNHEY and CDR2 is SVGEGT. The CDR3 consists of 14 residues. The CDR3 bases are TGTGCCAGCTCAGGCCCCGGATTAACCTACGAGCAGTACTTC. Amino acid sequence: CASSGPGLTYEQYF.

The genes are TRBV20-1 and TRBJ2-3; possible D gene TRBD2, 5 bases. Germline CDR1 is DFQATT and CDR2 is SNEGSKA (reference sequence). The CDR3 is 13 residues long. The germline V and J ends were trimmed by 3 bases and 1 base, with 8 bases remaining between them. CDR3 coding DNA: TGCAGTGCTAGCCGGGAAGGCACAGATACGCAGTATTTT. Translation gives CSASREGTDTQYF.

This clonotype was seen only a few times. The rearrangement joins TRBV13 to TRBJ1-1; no reliable D call. The germline gives CDR1 PRHDT, CDR2 FYEKMQ (reference sequence). The CDR3 runs 14 residues. The germline V and J ends were trimmed by 5 bases and 1 base, with 11 bases remaining between them. For the CDR3, the DNA is TGTGCCAGCAGCGTTTCGCGAAGGAACACTGAAGCTTTCTTT. Its translation is CASSVSRRNTEAFF.

This clonotype has more than one count but fewer than ten. The V call is TRBV29-1, the J call TRBJ2-5; perhaps TRBD1 as D (6 bases). In germline, CDR1 is SQVTM, CDR2 ANQGSEA. V was clipped by 4 bases and J by 4 bases, with 7 bases between them. This CDR3 contains 11 residues. The CDR3 nucleotides are TGCAGCGTTGCAGGGGCAGAGACCCAGTACTTC. Translated: CSVAGAETQYF.

This clonotype was counted between two and nine times. This chain joins TRBV6-2 or TRBV6-3 and TRBJ1-2; D remains unclear. Between the trimmed V and J ends, which lost 0 bases and 7 bases, there was a span of 9 bases. This CDR3 comprises 13 residues. Germline V gene data show CDR1 as MNHEY and CDR2 as SVGEGT. The CDR3 DNA sequence: TGTGCCAGCAGTTACTCGACGCCTGGTGGCTACACCTTC. Translation: CASSYSTPGGYTF.

This sequence joins TRBV3-1 and TRBJ2-1, with D tentatively TRBD2 (6 bases). Germline loops: CDR1 LGHDT, CDR2 YNNKEL (reference sequence). Trimming took off 1 base at V and 0 bases at J, with 19 bases between the two ends. The CDR3 consists of 19 residues. This chain's CDR3 is CASSQGGLAITSSYNEQFF. CDR3 bases: TGTGCCAGCAGCCAAGGCGGGCTAGCGATTACCAGCTCCTACAATGAGCAGTTCTTC.